Below, 27 T cell receptor beta chains from the same sample are listed, as sequenced in a study of yellow fever vaccine responses in identical twins. TCRdb redid the calling of the RT-PCR reads with MiXCR, one entry per CDR3 protein. The sample lists some 15,000 distinct CDR3 sequences, roughly four fifths occurring once. Sample: T cells from blood (PBMCs), unsorted or a sorted subset (not recorded which), taken before or after yellow fever vaccination (not recorded which). These receptors all stem from a young woman who received the yellow fever vaccine.

The V call is TRBV3-1, the J call TRBJ2-1; 8 nucleotides agree with TRBD1. Unmatched junction bases numbered 10, after V lost 1 base and J lost 5 bases. The CDR3 runs to 17 residues. CDR1 is LGHDT, CDR2 YNNKEL, per germline (reference sequence). The CDR3 bases are TGTGCCAGCAGCCAAGGCAAGGACAGGGCAGGGAACAATGAGCAGTTCTTC. Translated, it gives CASSQGKDRAGNNEQFF.

This clonotype was counted once. V usage is TRBV5-1 and J usage is TRBJ2-1, with D unresolved. CDR3 length: 12 amino acids. Germline V gene lookup returns CDR1 SGHRS and CDR2 YFSETQ. Between the trimmed V and J ends, which lost 2 bases and 6 bases, there was a span of 6 bases. Written as DNA, the CDR3 is TGCGCCAGCAGCTTATACAGCAATGAGCAGTTCTTC. Protein sequence: CASSLYSNEQFF.

The V gene is TRBV28, the J gene TRBJ2-1; D not certain. Germline V gene sequence: CDR1 MDHEN, CDR2 SYDVKM. This CDR3 is built from 11 residues. Trimming removed 3 bases at V and 7 bases at J, with 4 bases between. The CDR3 sequence is CASSFRNEQFF. The CDR3 coding sequence is TGTGCCAGCAGTTTTAGGAATGAGCAGTTCTTC.

The chain links TRBV20-1 to TRBJ1-2, with TRBD1 matching over 8 bases. The CDR3 runs to 13 residues. With 7 bases clipped from V and 3 bases from J, the junction kept 7 bases outside the gene matches. Germline V lookup: CDR1 DFQATT, CDR2 SNEGSKA (reference sequence). The CDR3 region is CSGRDRLDYGYTF. The CDR3 bases are TGCAGTGGTCGGGACAGGCTTGACTATGGCTACACCTTC.

The genes are TRBV5-4 and TRBJ2-7, with 10 bases aligning to TRBD1. Germline CDR1 is SGHNT and CDR2 is YYREEE (reference sequence). This CDR3 has 15 amino acids. The junction had 7 bases not matched to a gene; V was cut back by 4 bases and J by 3 bases. This CDR3 reads CASSRDRGPLYEQYF. In nucleotides, the CDR3 is TGTGCCAGCAGCCGGGACAGGGGACCTCTCTACGAGCAGTACTTC.

V usage is TRBV4-1 and J usage is TRBJ1-4; 7 positions agree with TRBD1. The CDR3 extends over 15 amino acids. Germline trimming cut 5 bases from V and 5 bases from J; bases unmatched to any gene: 8. Germline assignment: CDR1 MGHRA and CDR2 YSYEKL. The CDR3 DNA reads as TGCGCCAGCAGCTACCGACAGGGCGAAAATGAAAAACTGTTTTTT. It translates to CASSYRQGENEKLFF.

V usage is TRBV28 and J usage is TRBJ1-1, with a weak D call TRBD1 (6 bases). Trimming left V 6 bases short and J 5 bases short, with 16 bases between. The germline V gene encodes CDR1 MDHEN and CDR2 SYDVKM. The CDR3 totals 14 residues. CDR3 residues: CASSMGGAWTEAFF. CDR3 nucleotides: TGTGCCAGCAGCATGGGGGGCGCGTGGACTGAAGCTTTCTTT.

The chain combines TRBV15 with TRBJ2-7; 12 bases map to TRBD1. J was trimmed by 0 bases and V by 9 bases; bases with no gene match: 3. The CDR3 spans 14 residues. Germline CDR1 and CDR2: LNHNV and YYDKDF (reference sequence). CDR3 in amino acids: CATGTGGLSYEQYF. The CDR3 nucleotides are TGTGCCACTGGGACAGGGGGCCTCTCCTACGAGCAGTACTTC.

This clonotype was observed a single time. This chain joins TRBV18 and TRBJ2-5; 9 nucleotides match TRBD2. There are 15 residues in the CDR3. Germline V lookup: CDR1 KGHSH, CDR2 LQKENI. Losses at the gene ends were 5 bases for V and 4 bases for J; bases not matched to a gene: 8. Here the CDR3 reads CASSSASGVTETQYF. CDR3 DNA sequence: TGTGCCAGCTCATCTGCTAGCGGGGTAACAGAGACCCAGTACTTC. Based on the CDR3 plus reference TRBV18 and TRBJ2-5, the full variable domain is NAGVMQNPRHLVRRRGQEARLRCSPMKGHSHVYWYRQLPEEGLKFMVYLQKENIIDESGMPKERFSAEFPKEGPSILRIQQVVRGDSAAYFCASSSASGVTETQYFGPGTRLLVL.

The chain employs TRBV4-1 and TRBJ2-5, with 7 bases fitting TRBD1. The CDR3 is 15 amino acids. The V gene's germline CDR1 is MGHRA and CDR2 YSYEKL. J was trimmed by 2 bases and V by 1 base; bases with no gene match: 4. Here the CDR3 reads CASSQGDSEQETQYF. DNA of the CDR3: TGCGCCAGCAGCCAAGGGGACAGCGAACAAGAGACCCAGTACTTC.

The rearrangement links TRBV27 to TRBJ2-7; D gene uncertain. CDR1 is MNHEY and CDR2 is SMNVEV in the germline V gene (reference sequence). The CDR3 spans 15 residues. Trimming took 0 bases from V and 0 from J, leaving 9 bases between them. Here the CDR3 DNA reads TGTGCCAGCAGTTTATCGGTCTTGAGCTCCTACGAGCAGTACTTC. This translates into CASSLSVLSSYEQYF.

The chain carries TRBV21-1 and TRBJ2-5; the tabulated D call, TRBD1, remains unverified against the DNA. TRBV21-1 is a pseudogene. The CDR3 has 14 residues. CDR3 coding DNA: TGTGCCAGCAGCAAAAATCCCCCCGAGGAGACCCAGTACTTC. Protein sequence: CASSKNPPEETQYF.

The chain carries TRBV2 and TRBJ2-7, with D uncertain. Germline CDR1 and CDR2: SNHLY and FYNNEI. V gave up 2 bases and J gave up 3 bases, with 11 bases separating them. The CDR3 has 14 residues. CDR3 in amino acids: CASSELPGHYEQYF. For the CDR3, the DNA is TGTGCCAGCAGTGAATTGCCCGGGCACTACGAGCAGTACTTC.

V usage is TRBV11-3 and J usage is TRBJ2-3; D ambiguous. V lost 3 bases to trimming and J lost 0 bases, with 13 bases between them. The CDR3 is 16 residues long. Per germline, CDR1 SGHNT and CDR2 YENEEA. The CDR3: CASSLSRGESTDTQYF. CDR3 nucleotide sequence: TGTGCCAGCAGCTTGAGCAGAGGCGAAAGCACAGATACGCAGTATTTT.

This clonotype was observed a single time. The chain employs TRBV11-3 and TRBJ2-7, with D unresolved. This CDR3 spans 15 amino acids. Trimming shortened V by 0 bases and J by 0 bases, and 9 bases separated the two germline ends. The germline V gene has CDR1 SGHNT and CDR2 YENEEA. CDR3 nucleotides: TGTGCCAGCAGCTTAGAACCCGGAAGCTCCTACGAGCAGTACTTC. Protein: CASSLEPGSSYEQYF.

V is TRBV11-2 and J is TRBJ2-1; 9 positions match TRBD2. Germline V gene data show CDR1 as SGHAT and CDR2 as FQNNGV. V was clipped by 5 bases and J by 4 bases; unmatched bases: 9. The CDR3 runs 16 residues. This chain's CDR3 is CASSGLAGPVYNEQFF. The CDR3 nucleotides read TGTGCCAGCAGCGGCCTAGCGGGACCAGTATACAATGAGCAGTTCTTC.

This clonotype was seen a few times. For the CDR3, the DNA is TGTGCCAGCAGCTTAGTACACTCCTACGAGCAGTACTTC. Translating it yields CASSLVHSYEQYF. J is TRBJ2-7 and V is TRBV7-6, with D unclear. This CDR3 spans 13 amino acids. Trimming pared 1 base from V and 0 bases from J, leaving 4 bases between. CDR1 is SGHVS and CDR2 is FNYEAQ in the germline V gene. Looking up the rest from reference TRBV7-6 and TRBJ2-7 gives the full variable domain: GAGVSQSPRYKVTKRGQDVALRCDPISGHVSLYWYRQALGQGPEFLTYFNYEAQQDKSGLPNDRFSAERPEGSISTLTIQRTEQRDSAMYRCASSLVHSYEQYFGPGTRLTVT.

The chain employs TRBV29-1 and TRBJ2-7; 8 bases line up with TRBD2. This CDR3 contains 14 residues. The germline V gene has CDR1 SQVTM and CDR2 ANQGSEA. With 0 bases clipped from V and 5 bases from J, the junction kept 6 bases outside the gene matches. CDR3 region: CSVEEVGGGHEQYF. Here the CDR3 DNA reads TGCAGCGTTGAAGAGGTCGGGGGGGGCCACGAGCAGTACTTC.

The V call is TRBV12-3 or TRBV12-4, the J call TRBJ1-6; 7 bases line up with TRBD1. The V and J ends lost 5 bases and 9 bases, in that order; junction bases with no gene match: 7. CDR3 length: 14 residues. This chain's CDR3 is CASSLTGETSPLHF. CDR3 nucleotide sequence: TGTGCCAGCAGTCTAACAGGGGAAACTTCACCCCTCCACTTT.

This chain joins TRBV11-3 and TRBJ2-1; D possibly corresponds to TRBD2 (5 bases). The CDR3 has 14 residues. The germline gives CDR1 SGHNT, CDR2 YENEEA. The ends were cut back, 0 bases at V and 6 bases at J, with 9 bases in the middle. The CDR3 bases are TGTGCCAGCAGCTTAGATCCTAGCTCCAATGAGCAGTTCTTC. Translation gives CASSLDPSSNEQFF.

This clonotype was seen a handful of times. The chain is built from TRBV24-1 and TRBJ2-1, with 10 bases matching TRBD2. The CDR3 is 17 residues long. CDR1 is KGHDR, CDR2 SFDVKD, per germline. Germline trimming cut 4 bases from V and 8 bases from J; bases unmatched to any gene: 13. DNA of the CDR3: TGTGCCACCAGTGACCCGACTAGCGGGCTCCCTGGGGATGAGCAGTTCTTC. Its protein is CATSDPTSGLPGDEQFF.

This chain joins TRBV11-3 and TRBJ2-3; 12 positions match TRBD2. Trimming cost V 2 bases and J 5 bases; bases outside gene matches: 5. The CDR3 has 16 residues. In germline, CDR1 is SGHNT, CDR2 YENEEA. CDR3 DNA: TGTGCCAGCAGCTTATCTAGCGGGAGGGCCCAAGATACGCAGTATTTT. Its protein is CASSLSSGRAQDTQYF.

V and J are TRBV28 and TRBJ1-1; 8 nucleotides agree with TRBD1. Germline CDR1 is MDHEN and CDR2 is SYDVKM. The V segment lost 3 bases and the J segment 5 bases; nucleotides outside the gene matches: 11. CDR3 length equals 16 residues. Here the CDR3 reads CASSFDGWTGMTEAFF. The CDR3 DNA follows: TGTGCCAGCAGTTTCGACGGTTGGACAGGGATGACTGAAGCTTTCTTT.

The chain is built from TRBV20-1 and TRBJ2-5, with 7 bases that match TRBD1. J lost 4 bases, V lost 4 bases, and 3 bases had no gene match. The CDR3 runs 12 residues. Germline CDR1 DFQATT, CDR2 SNEGSKA (reference sequence). CDR3 bases: TGCAGTGCTAACAGGGGCGGAGAGACCCAGTACTTC. It encodes CSANRGGETQYF.

The rearrangement uses TRBV4-1 and TRBJ1-1; D gene uncertain. The CDR3 loop spans 16 amino acids. In germline, CDR1 is MGHRA, CDR2 YSYEKL. Between the trimmed V and J ends, which lost 3 bases and 1 base, there was a span of 15 bases. The CDR3 bases are TGCGCCAGCAGCCACCGGCGGGCGGATACGAACACTGAAGCTTTCTTT. Translated, it gives CASSHRRADTNTEAFF.

This clonotype was detected only once. This chain uses TRBV6-1 with TRBJ2-1, with D hard to call. Germline V gene lookup returns CDR1 MNHNS and CDR2 SASEGT. The length of the CDR3 is 13 residues. V lost 8 bases, J lost 0 bases, and 8 bases lay in between. The DNA of the CDR3 is TGTGCCAGCGACGATACCTCCTACAATGAGCAGTTCTTC. Encoded protein: CASDDTSYNEQFF.

The chain carries TRBV28 and TRBJ2-3; D might be TRBD1 (5 bases). The CDR3 has 13 residues. V lost 4 bases and J 6 bases, leaving 11 bases between the germline ends. The V gene's germline CDR1 is MDHEN and CDR2 SYDVKM. The DNA of the CDR3 is TGTGCCAGCAGTTCCTCGACAGCGGATACGCAGTATTTT. Protein: CASSSSTADTQYF.